The clone carrying this T cell receptor beta chain showed up just a few times. This record comes from a study of regulatory T cells in long-lasting Graves disease. The overall study: Patients newly diagnosed with Graves' had been on antithyroid drugs for under 3 months.

CDR3 regions were amplified by Arm-PCR using iRepertoire HTBI primers to build TCR beta libraries. MiXCR was run by TCRdb on the multiplex PCR reads, yielding one entry per CDR3 protein. The sample gives more than 300,000 distinct CDR3 sequences, over 9.5% of which show up once; around 18% is in the top ten. Time point denoted: newly diagnosed GD, antithyroid drugs for less than 3 months. The TCR library was made from RNA extracted from PBMCs. The sample was also linked to a second study, of T cells in Graves' hyperthyroidism and ophthalmopathy. From that study: Stability of Graves' hyperthyroidism was defined as absent ophthalmopathy progression within 18 months. The diagnoses drew upon clinical symptoms, serum thyroxine and TRAb, thyroid ultrasound and orbital computed tomography. Clonotypes that were expanded in thyroid above 0.001 mostly appeared in blood too.

Sequences were derived from peripheral blood mononuclear cells (PBMCs), sampled at new diagnosis, from a patient treated with antithyroid drugs. The source of this sequence is a woman between 18 and 29 years old with Graves disease.

CDR3 DNA: TGTGCCACCAGCAGAGATCAGGGAGGATCCTACGAGCAGTACTTC. This translates into CATSRDQGGSYEQYF. This sequence joins TRBV15 and TRBJ2-7; tentative D call: TRBD2 (6 bases). V was cut by 0 bases and J by 1 base, with 10 bases left in between. CDR1 is LNHNV and CDR2 is YYDKDF in the germline V gene (reference sequence). This CDR3 comprises 15 residues.